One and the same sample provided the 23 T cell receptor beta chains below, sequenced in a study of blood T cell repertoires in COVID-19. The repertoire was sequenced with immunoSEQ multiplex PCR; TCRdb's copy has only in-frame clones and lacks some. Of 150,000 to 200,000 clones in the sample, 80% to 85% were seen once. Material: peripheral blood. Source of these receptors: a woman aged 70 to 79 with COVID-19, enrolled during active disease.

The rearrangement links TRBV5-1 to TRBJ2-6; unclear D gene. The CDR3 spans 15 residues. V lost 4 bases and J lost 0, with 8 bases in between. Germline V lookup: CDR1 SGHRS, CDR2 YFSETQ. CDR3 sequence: CASSGLLSGANVLTF. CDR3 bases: TGCGCCAGCAGCGGCTTGCTCTCTGGGGCCAACGTCCTGACTTTC.

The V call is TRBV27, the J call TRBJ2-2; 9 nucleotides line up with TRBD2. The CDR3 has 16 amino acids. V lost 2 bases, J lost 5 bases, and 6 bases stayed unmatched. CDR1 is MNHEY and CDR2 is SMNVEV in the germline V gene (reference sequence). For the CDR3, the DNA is TGTGCCAGCAGTTTAGGCGGGGGGGCCGGAACCGGGGAGCTGTTTTTT. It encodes CASSLGGGAGTGELFF.

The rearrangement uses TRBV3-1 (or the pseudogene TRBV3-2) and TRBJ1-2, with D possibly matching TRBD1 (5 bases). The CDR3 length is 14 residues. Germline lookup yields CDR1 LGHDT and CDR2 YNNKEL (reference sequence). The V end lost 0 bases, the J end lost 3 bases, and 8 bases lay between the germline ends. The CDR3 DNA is TGTGCCAGCAGCCAAGATACCAGGGACTATGGCTACACCTTC. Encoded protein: CASSQDTRDYGYTF.

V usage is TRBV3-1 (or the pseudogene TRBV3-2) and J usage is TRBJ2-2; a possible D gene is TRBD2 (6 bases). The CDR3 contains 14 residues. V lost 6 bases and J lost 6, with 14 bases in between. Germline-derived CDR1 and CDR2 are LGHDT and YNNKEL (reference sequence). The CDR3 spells CASSIKWGAGELFF. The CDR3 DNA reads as TGTGCCAGCAGTATTAAATGGGGGGCCGGGGAGCTGTTTTTT.

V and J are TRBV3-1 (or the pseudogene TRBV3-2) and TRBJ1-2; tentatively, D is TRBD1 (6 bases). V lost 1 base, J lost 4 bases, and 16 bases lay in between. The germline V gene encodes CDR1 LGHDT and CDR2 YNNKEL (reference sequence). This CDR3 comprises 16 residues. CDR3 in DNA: TGTGCCAGCAGCCAAGGGGGGGGGCGAGGCAGCTATGGCTACACCTTC. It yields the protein CASSQGGGRGSYGYTF.

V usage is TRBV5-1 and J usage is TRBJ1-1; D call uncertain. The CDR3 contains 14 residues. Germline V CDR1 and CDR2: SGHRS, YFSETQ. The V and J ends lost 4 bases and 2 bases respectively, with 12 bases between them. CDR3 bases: TGCGCCAGCAGCGCCTCCCCGGGTAACACTGAAGCTTTCTTT. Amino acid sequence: CASSASPGNTEAFF.

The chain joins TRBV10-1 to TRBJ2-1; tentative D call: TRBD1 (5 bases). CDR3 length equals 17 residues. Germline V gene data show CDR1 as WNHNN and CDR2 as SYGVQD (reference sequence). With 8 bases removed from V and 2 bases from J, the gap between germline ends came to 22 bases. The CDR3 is CASPHSSGGQTYNEQFF. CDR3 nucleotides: TGCGCCAGCCCCCACTCGAGTGGCGGACAAACCTACAATGAGCAGTTCTTC.

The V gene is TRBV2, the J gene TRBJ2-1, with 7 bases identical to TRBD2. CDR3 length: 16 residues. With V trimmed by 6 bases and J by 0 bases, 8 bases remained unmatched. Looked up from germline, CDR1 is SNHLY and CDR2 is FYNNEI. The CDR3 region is CASSDTSANSYNEQFF. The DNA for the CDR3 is TGTGCCAGCAGCGACACTAGCGCCAACTCCTACAATGAGCAGTTCTTC.

The CDR3 spells CAWSKWTGATSGANVLTF. The DNA for the CDR3 is TGTGCCTGGAGTAAGTGGACAGGGGCGACATCTGGGGCCAACGTCCTGACTTTC. The chain employs TRBV30 and TRBJ2-6, with TRBD1 identical over 9 bases. The V gene end was trimmed by 2 bases and the J gene end by 1 base; junction bases not matched to a gene: 9. The CDR3 is 18 amino acids. In germline, CDR1 is GTSNPN, CDR2 SVGIG (reference sequence). Supplemented by reference TRBV30 and TRBJ2-6, the full variable domain reads SQTIHQWPATLVQPVGSPLSLECTVEGTSNPNLYWYRQAAGRGLQLLFYSVGIGQISSEVPQNLSASRPQDRQFILSSKKLLLSDSGFYLCAWSKWTGATSGANVLTFGAGSRLTVL.

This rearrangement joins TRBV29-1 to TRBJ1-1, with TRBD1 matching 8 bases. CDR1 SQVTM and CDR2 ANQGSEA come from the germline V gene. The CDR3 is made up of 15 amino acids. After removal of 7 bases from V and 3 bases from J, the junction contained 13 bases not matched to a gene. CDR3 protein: CSGRTGRGSDTEAFF. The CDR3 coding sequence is TGCAGCGGGCGGACAGGGAGGGGGTCGGACACTGAAGCTTTCTTT.

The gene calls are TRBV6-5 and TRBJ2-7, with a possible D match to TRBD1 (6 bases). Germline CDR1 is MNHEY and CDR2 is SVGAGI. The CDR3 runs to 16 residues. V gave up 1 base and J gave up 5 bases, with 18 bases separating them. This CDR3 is CASSYLGAGRSHEQYF. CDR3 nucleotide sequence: TGTGCCAGCAGTTACTTGGGGGCAGGACGCAGCCACGAGCAGTACTTC.

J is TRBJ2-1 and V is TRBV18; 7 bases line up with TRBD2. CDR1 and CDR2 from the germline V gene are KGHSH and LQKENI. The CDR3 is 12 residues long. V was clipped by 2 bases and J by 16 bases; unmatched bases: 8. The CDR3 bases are TGTGCCAGCTCACCAGTCGCGGGAGTATGTTTCTTC. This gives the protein CASSPVAGVCFF.

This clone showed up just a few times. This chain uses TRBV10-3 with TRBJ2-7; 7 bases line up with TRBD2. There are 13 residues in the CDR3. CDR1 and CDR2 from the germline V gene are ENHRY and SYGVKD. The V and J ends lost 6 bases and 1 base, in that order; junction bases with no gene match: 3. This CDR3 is CAIRPGGSYEQYF. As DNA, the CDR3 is TGTGCCATCAGGCCGGGAGGTTCCTACGAGCAGTACTTC.

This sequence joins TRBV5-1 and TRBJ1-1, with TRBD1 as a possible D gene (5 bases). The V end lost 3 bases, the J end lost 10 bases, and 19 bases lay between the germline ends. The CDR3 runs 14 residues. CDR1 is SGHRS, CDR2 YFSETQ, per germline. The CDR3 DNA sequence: TGCGCCAGCAGCTCCGGGGCTGGTGGGGGGGGAGCTTTCTTT. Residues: CASSSGAGGGGAFF. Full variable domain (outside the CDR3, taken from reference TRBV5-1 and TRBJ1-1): KAGVTQTPRYLIKTRGQQVTLSCSPISGHRSVSWYQQTPGQGLQFLFEYFSETQRNKGNFPGRFSGRQFSNSRSEMNVSTLELGDSALYLCASSSGAGGGGAFFGQGTRLTVV.

CDR3 region: CASSERGTGETQYF. The CDR3 DNA sequence: TGTGCCAGCAGCGAGAGAGGGACAGGCGAGACCCAGTACTTC. This rearrangement joins TRBV9 to TRBJ2-5, with 8 nucleotides matching TRBD1. With 3 bases clipped from V and 5 bases from J, the junction kept 6 bases outside the gene matches. The CDR3 has 14 amino acids. Germline-derived CDR1 and CDR2 are SGDLS and YYNGEE.

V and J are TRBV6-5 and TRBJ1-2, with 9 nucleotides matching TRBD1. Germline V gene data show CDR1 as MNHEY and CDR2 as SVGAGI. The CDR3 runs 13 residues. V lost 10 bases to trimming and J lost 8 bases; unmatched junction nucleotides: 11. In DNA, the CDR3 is TGTGCCACCTCCCTTGGGACAGGGCAAGGCTACACCTTC. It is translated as CATSLGTGQGYTF.

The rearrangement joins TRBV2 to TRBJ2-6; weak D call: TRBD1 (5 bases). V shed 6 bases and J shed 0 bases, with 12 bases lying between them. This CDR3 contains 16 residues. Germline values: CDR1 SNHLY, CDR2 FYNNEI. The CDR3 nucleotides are TGTGCCAGCAGAGGGGCCAGGGCCTCTGGGGCCAACGTCCTGACTTTC. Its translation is CASRGARASGANVLTF.

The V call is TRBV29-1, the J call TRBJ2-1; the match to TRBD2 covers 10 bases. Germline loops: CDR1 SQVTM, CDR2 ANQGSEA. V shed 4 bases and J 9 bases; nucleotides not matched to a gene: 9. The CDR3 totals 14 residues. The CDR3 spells CSVGNSGRSAEQFF. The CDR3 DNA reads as TGCAGCGTTGGTAATAGCGGGAGGTCGGCTGAGCAGTTCTTC.

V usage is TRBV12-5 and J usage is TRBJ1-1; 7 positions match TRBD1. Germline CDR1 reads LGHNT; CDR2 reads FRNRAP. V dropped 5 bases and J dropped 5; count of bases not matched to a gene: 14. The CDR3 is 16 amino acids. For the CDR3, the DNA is TGTGCTAGTGGTCCATCAAGCACAGGGGTTGGTACTGAAGCTTTCTTT. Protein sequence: CASGPSSTGVGTEAFF.

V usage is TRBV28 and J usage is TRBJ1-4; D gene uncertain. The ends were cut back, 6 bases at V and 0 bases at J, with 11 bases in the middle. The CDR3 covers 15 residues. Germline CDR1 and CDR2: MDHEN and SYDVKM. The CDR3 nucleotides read TGTGCCAGCAGCCCGGGAGGAGCAACTAATGAAAAACTGTTTTTT. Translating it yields CASSPGGATNEKLFF.

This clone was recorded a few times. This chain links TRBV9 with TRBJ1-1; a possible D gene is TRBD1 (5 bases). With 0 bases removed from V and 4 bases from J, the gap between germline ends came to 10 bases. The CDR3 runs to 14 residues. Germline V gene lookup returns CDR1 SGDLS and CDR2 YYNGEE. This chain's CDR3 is CASSVVGRGTEAFF. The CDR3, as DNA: TGTGCCAGCAGCGTAGTGGGGAGGGGCACTGAAGCTTTCTTT.

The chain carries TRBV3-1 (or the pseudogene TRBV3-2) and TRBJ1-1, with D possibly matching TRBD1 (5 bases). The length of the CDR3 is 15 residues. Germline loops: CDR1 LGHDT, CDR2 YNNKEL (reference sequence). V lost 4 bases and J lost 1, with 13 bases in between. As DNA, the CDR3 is TGTGCCAGCAGCCCCACAGGCTCCCGGAACACTGAAGCTTTCTTT. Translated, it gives CASSPTGSRNTEAFF.

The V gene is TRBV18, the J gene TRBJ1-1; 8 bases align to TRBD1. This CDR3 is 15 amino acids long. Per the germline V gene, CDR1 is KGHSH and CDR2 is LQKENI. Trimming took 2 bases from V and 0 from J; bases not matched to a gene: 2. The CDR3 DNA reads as TGTGCCAGCTCACCAGGGACAGGACTGAACACTGAAGCTTTCTTT. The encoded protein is CASSPGTGLNTEAFF.